The source of this TCR beta chain is a study of spatial heterogeneity in lung cancer. Looking at the study overall: Among detected sequences, beta-chain ones consistently exceeded alpha-chain ones in number. The average appearance count of each unique TCR and UMI combination in raw reads was more than eight.

Every cDNA TCR molecule received its own unique molecular identifier. TCRdb re-derived calls from the 5' RACE reads in MiXCR, one entry per CDR3 protein. The sample yields 3,500 to 4,000 distinct CDR3 sequences, roughly 7.7% seen once. This CDR3 has 16 residues. V was cut by 5 bases and J by 0 bases, with 14 bases left in between. Time point noted: sample taken at primary tumor resection. Unsorted tumor, nontumor lung tissue or cryopreserved PBMC supplied the whole RNA. Ten or more counts support this clonotype. The gene calls are TRBV12-3 or TRBV12-4 and TRBJ1-5; tentative D call: TRBD1 (6 bases). The sample here was normal lung tissue next to the tumor, taken at surgery. The receptor's source is a male donor with early-stage non-small cell lung cancer. Written as DNA, the CDR3 is TGTGCCAGCAGTCTATCGCAGGGGCTTAGCAATCAGCCCCAGCATTTT. Translated, it gives CASSLSQGLSNQPQHF.